The clone carrying this TCR beta chain came up a few times. What it binds is unknown. The investigators reverse transcribed all of the isolated RNA, so they sequenced expressed TCRB transcripts. Libraries were prepared by immunoSEQ multiplex PCR; TCRdb keeps only in-frame clonotypes and omits some of them. The sample has around 150,000 clones; roughly 8% are singletons. This record belongs to a study of beta chain features in type 1 diabetes. Study as a whole: Analysis included 100 million to 140 million sorted cells drawn from all samples.

Study results and limitations: Overrepresentation of cells with high TCR expression could result from cDNA sequencing. For patients and controls alike, PCR might favor shorter templates to the same degree.

Germline V gives CDR1 MDHEN, CDR2 SYDVKM. The V gene lost 6 bases and the J gene lost 5 bases, with 16 bases spanning the gap. The CDR3 has 14 amino acids. The chain has TRBV28 and TRBJ2-5, with D possibly being TRBD2 (7 bases). The sequence was collected from a man younger than 30 in good health. The sequencing sample was made of central memory CD4+ T cells from blood. In DNA form, the CDR3 reads TGTGCCAGCAGCCCTGGGGGGGGGCGGGAGACCCAGTACTTC. It codes for CASSPGGGRETQYF.